The entry that follows covers one T cell receptor (beta chain) sequence. The CDR3 runs to 14 residues. This specimen comes from a study of blood T cells in healthy people across ages. Study-wide context: Capture by template switching was about one barcoded beta molecule per two T cells.

The study recruited healthy Caucasian donors from Russia who were aged about 6 to 90. Each sample provided at least 6 micrograms of extracted total RNA. A second PCR of roughly 7 to 11 cycles used a sample-barcoded 5' primer and a J-beta primer mix. From the 5' RACE reads, TCRdb called clonotypes with MiXCR, one entry per CDR3 protein. The repertoire holds around 1,900,000 distinct CDR3 sequences, with about two fifths as singletons. Material for sequencing was blood. The origin of this receptor is a human donor in good health. The chain joins TRBV21-1 to TRBJ1-5; the table's D call, TRBD1, has no DNA check behind it. TRBV21-1 is termed a pseudogene. In nucleotides, the CDR3 is TGTGCCAGCTCCCCGTCGGGGGCCTATCAGCCCCAGCATTTT. This gives the protein CASSPSGAYQPQHF.